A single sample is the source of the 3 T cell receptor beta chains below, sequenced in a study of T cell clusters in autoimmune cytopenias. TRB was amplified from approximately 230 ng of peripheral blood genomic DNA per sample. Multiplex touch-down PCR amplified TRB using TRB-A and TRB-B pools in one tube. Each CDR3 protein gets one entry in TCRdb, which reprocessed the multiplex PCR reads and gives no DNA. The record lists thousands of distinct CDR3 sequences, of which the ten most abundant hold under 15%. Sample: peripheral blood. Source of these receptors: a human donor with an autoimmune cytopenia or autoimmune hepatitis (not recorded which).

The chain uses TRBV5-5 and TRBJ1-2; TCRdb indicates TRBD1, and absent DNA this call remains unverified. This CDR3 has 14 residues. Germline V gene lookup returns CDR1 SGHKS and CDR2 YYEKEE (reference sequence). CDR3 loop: CASSLDGGSGGYTF.

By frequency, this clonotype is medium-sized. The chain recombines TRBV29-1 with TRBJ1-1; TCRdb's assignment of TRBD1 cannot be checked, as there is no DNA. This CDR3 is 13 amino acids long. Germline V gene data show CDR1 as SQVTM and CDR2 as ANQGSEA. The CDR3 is CSVDRQGGTEAFF.

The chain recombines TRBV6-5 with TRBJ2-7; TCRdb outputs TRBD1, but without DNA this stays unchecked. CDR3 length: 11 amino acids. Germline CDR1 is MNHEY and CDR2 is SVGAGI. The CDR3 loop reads CATRGGYEQYF.